The rows below give T cell receptor beta chains drawn from one sample of a study of blood T cell repertoires in COVID-19. Generated by immunoSEQ multiplex PCR, the TCRdb table keeps only in-frame clones and is missing some. The sample has about 200,000 clones, approximately 80% seen once. The sequenced sample consisted of peripheral blood. These receptors all come from a human donor in a cohort sampled during active COVID-19. Each CDR3 is given with its conserved first and last residue. Each record gives: clone size, V gene, J gene, D gene, CDR3 protein, CDR3 DNA. D genes are given only for firm matches. Some rows have no size entry. The others give once, few or many, or a class for an expanded clone.

>NA|TRBV12-5|TRBJ2-1|TRBD2
CASGFVPLLTGGLSYNEQFF
TGTGCTAGTGGTTTCGTCCCCCTGCTGACGGGGGGGCTCTCCTACAATGAGCAGTTCTTC
>NA|TRBV20-1|TRBJ2-1|NA
CSARDSNEQFF
TGCAGTGCTAGAGACTCCAATGAGCAGTTCTTC
>few|TRBV3-1/TRBV3-2|TRBJ2-7|NA
CASSQDRATYEQYF
TGTGCCAGCAGCCAAGACAGGGCCACCTACGAGCAGTACTTC
>few|TRBV24-1|TRBJ2-7|NA
CATSDEAYEQYF
TGTGCCACCAGTGATGAGGCCTACGAGCAGTACTTC
>once|TRBV27|TRBJ1-2|NA
CASRGVGSFINYGYTF
TGTGCCAGCAGGGGGGTCGGGAGCTTTATTAACTATGGCTACACCTTC
>NA|TRBV12-3/TRBV12-4|TRBJ1-6|NA
CASRPGEYSPLHF
TGTGCCAGCAGGCCGGGAGAGTATTCACCCCTCCACTTT
>NA|TRBV7-2|TRBJ1-1|TRBD1
CASSFPAGGLNTEAFF
TGTGCCAGCAGCTTCCCGGCAGGGGGCCTGAACACTGAAGCTTTCTTT
>NA|TRBV10-3|TRBJ1-1|NA
CAISESYQDTEAFF
TGTGCCATCAGTGAGTCGTACCAGGACACTGAAGCTTTCTTT
>few|TRBV24-1|TRBJ2-7|TRBD1
CATSGTGTGYEQYF
TGTGCCACCAGTGGGACAGGGACCGGCTACGAGCAGTACTTC
>few|TRBV28|TRBJ2-7|TRBD1
CASSTRDRASYEQYF
TGTGCCAGCAGTACCCGGGACAGGGCGTCCTACGAGCAGTACTTC
>NA|TRBV3-1/TRBV3-2|TRBJ2-7|NA
CASSQAGAADEQYF
TGTGCCAGCAGCCAAGCCGGTGCGGCGGACGAGCAGTACTTC
>NA|TRBV7-9|TRBJ2-7|NA
CASSLRGNPLEQYF
TGTGCCAGCAGCTTACGGGGGAACCCTCTCGAGCAGTACTTC
>few|TRBV18|TRBJ2-1|TRBD1
CASSVAGQGNEQFF
TGTGCCAGCTCGGTCGCGGGACAGGGCAATGAGCAGTTCTTC
>NA|TRBV5-1|TRBJ2-7|TRBD1
CASRATGGYEQYF
TGCGCCAGCAGGGCGACAGGGGGCTACGAGCAGTACTTC
>NA|TRBV19|TRBJ2-5|NA
CASSPGYQETQYF
TGTGCCAGTTCCCCGGGGTACCAAGAGACCCAGTACTTC
>NA|TRBV10-3|TRBJ2-7|TRBD2
CAIREGLAQYEQYF
TGTGCCATCAGGGAGGGACTAGCGCAATACGAGCAGTACTTC
>NA|TRBV7-2|TRBJ2-3|NA
CASSLDGASTDTQYF
TGTGCCAGCAGCCTAGACGGAGCTAGCACAGATACGCAGTATTTT
>NA|TRBV28|TRBJ2-6|TRBD1
CASARDRAPGANVLTF
TGTGCCAGTGCTCGGGACAGGGCCCCTGGGGCCAACGTCCTGACTTTC
>NA|TRBV4-2|TRBJ2-3|TRBD2
CASSQEWNSGRGDTQYF
TGTGCCAGCAGCCAAGAGTGGAATAGCGGGAGAGGAGATACGCAGTATTTT
>few|TRBV18|TRBJ2-2|TRBD2
CASSPPPSGGQLFF
TGTGCCAGCTCACCACCCCCTAGCGGAGGGCAGCTGTTTTTT